One and the same sample provided the 13 T cell receptor beta chains below, sequenced in a study of T-cell memory formation after mild COVID-19. TCRdb analysed the 5' RACE reads with MiXCR anew, one entry per CDR3 protein. Altogether some 40,000 distinct CDR3 sequences are present, roughly 9.8% being singletons, with the ten largest covering approximately 12%. The material sequenced was PBMCs or a T cell subset sorted from them (not recorded which). These receptors all stem from an adult woman who had mild COVID-19 (a few samples of this study predate the infection). Cell type and time point are not known.

This clonotype was detected ten times or more. The chain employs TRBV20-1 and TRBJ1-2, with TRBD1 matching 8 bases. The V segment lost 1 base and the J segment 5 bases; nucleotides outside the gene matches: 9. Germline V gene sequence: CDR1 DFQATT, CDR2 SNEGSKA (reference sequence). CDR3 length: 15 amino acids. CDR3 in amino acids: CSARVEDRVGYGYTF. The CDR3 nucleotides read TGCAGTGCTAGAGTAGAGGACAGGGTTGGATATGGCTACACCTTC.

The rearrangement links TRBV5-5 to TRBJ2-5, with 11 nucleotides matching TRBD2. V dropped 1 base and J dropped 2; count of bases not matched to a gene: 19. Germline assignment: CDR1 SGHKS and CDR2 YYEKEE (reference sequence). CDR3 size: 21 residues. The CDR3 protein is CASSLRASGGLGVSEQETQYF. The CDR3 DNA reads TGTGCCAGCAGCTTGAGGGCTAGCGGGGGGCTCGGGGTTTCGGAGCAAGAGACCCAGTACTTC.

This clonotype came up many times. The CDR3, as DNA: TGCAGCGCCCGGGGGTCGGGCAATCAGCCCCAGCATTTT. Amino acid sequence: CSARGSGNQPQHF. V gene TRBV29-1 combines with J gene TRBJ1-5, with D possibly TRBD1 on 5 matching bases. Germline values: CDR1 SQVTM, CDR2 ANQGSEA. The CDR3 is made up of 13 amino acids. Trimming stripped 7 bases from V and 2 bases from J, with 12 bases between.

The chain uses TRBV5-1 and TRBJ1-1, with 9 positions matching TRBD1. After removal of 4 bases from V and 0 bases from J, the junction contained 4 bases not matched to a gene. The V gene's germline CDR1 is SGHRS and CDR2 YFSETQ. The CDR3 contains 15 residues. CDR3 sequence: CASSDRQGVNTEAFF. In DNA, the CDR3 is TGCGCCAGCAGCGACAGACAGGGGGTGAACACTGAAGCTTTCTTT.

V and J are TRBV12-3 or TRBV12-4 and TRBJ1-2; a weak D match, TRBD1 (5 bases). The CDR3 loop spans 15 amino acids. The V and J ends lost 6 bases and 0 bases respectively, with 14 bases between them. CDR3 nucleotides: TGTGCCAGCAGCCTCCGGGGGTTAGCTAACTATGGCTACACCTTC. It translates to CASSLRGLANYGYTF.

This clonotype showed up just a few times. The V gene is TRBV7-9, the J gene TRBJ1-1; D call uncertain. The CDR3 totals 14 residues. The V gene lost 2 bases and the J gene lost 1 base, with 8 bases spanning the gap. Looked up from germline, CDR1 is SEHNR and CDR2 is FQNEAQ (reference sequence). CDR3 residues: CASSLITSNTEAFF. In DNA form, the CDR3 reads TGTGCCAGCAGCTTAATCACCTCGAACACTGAAGCTTTCTTT.

The sample holds a few counts of this clonotype. The chain employs TRBV7-2 and TRBJ1-4; D uncertain. The germline V gene encodes CDR1 SGHTA and CDR2 FQGNSA. The germline V and J ends were trimmed by 1 base and 5 bases, with 11 bases remaining between them. This CDR3 comprises 15 residues. The CDR3 loop is CASSLGGGFNEKLFF. DNA for the CDR3: TGTGCCAGCAGCTTAGGTGGCGGATTCAATGAAAAACTGTTTTTT.

This clonotype was seen a few times. This chain joins TRBV30 and TRBJ1-2; D might be TRBD1 (5 bases). Looked up from germline, CDR1 is GTSNPN and CDR2 is SVGIG (reference sequence). Trimming removed 0 bases from V and 6 bases from J, with 14 bases in between. The CDR3 length is 14 residues. The CDR3 region is CAWSVLGGFDGYTF. The CDR3 nucleotides read TGTGCCTGGAGTGTACTGGGGGGGTTTGATGGCTACACCTTC.

This clonotype was detected only a few times. This sequence joins TRBV14 and TRBJ2-1, with a weak D call TRBD2 (5 bases). CDR3 length equals 14 residues. Trimming left V 2 bases short and J 10 bases short, with 15 bases between. The germline gives CDR1 SGHDN, CDR2 FVKESK. The CDR3, as DNA: TGTGCCAGCAGCCAACCACTAGTCTCAAGAGAGCAGTTCTTC. Its protein is CASSQPLVSREQFF.

This clonotype was detected ten times or more. The chain is built from TRBV5-1 and TRBJ2-1, with 13 bases fitting TRBD2. CDR3 size: 19 residues. J was trimmed by 1 base and V by 4 bases; bases with no gene match: 11. Germline CDR1 reads SGHRS; CDR2 reads YFSETQ. The CDR3 coding sequence is TGCGCCAGCAGCGACGACGAACTAGCGGGGGGGCTTTCCTACAATGAGCAGTTCTTC. This sequence encodes CASSDDELAGGLSYNEQFF. Using reference TRBV5-1 and TRBJ2-1 for the parts outside the CDR3, the full variable domain is KAGVTQTPRYLIKTRGQQVTLSCSPISGHRSVSWYQQTPGQGLQFLFEYFSETQRNKGNFPGRFSGRQFSNSRSEMNVSTLELGDSALYLCASSDDELAGGLSYNEQFFGPGTRLTVL.

There are a few counts of this clonotype. The rearrangement links TRBV27 to TRBJ1-1, with a weak D call TRBD1 (6 bases). This CDR3 region has 13 residues. Trimming shortened V by 1 base and J by 6 bases, and 9 bases separated the two germline ends. Germline CDR1 reads MNHEY; CDR2 reads SMNVEV (reference sequence). Written as DNA, the CDR3 is TGTGCCAGCAGTTTATTTGGGGGCCCTGAAGCTTTCTTT. Protein sequence: CASSLFGGPEAFF.

In this sample, this clonotype turned up a few times. This chain joins TRBV5-8 and TRBJ2-1, with D perhaps TRBD2 (6 bases). V lost 7 bases to trimming and J lost 5 bases, with 13 bases between them. The length of the CDR3 is 13 residues. In germline, CDR1 is SGHTS, CDR2 YDEGEE. DNA for the CDR3: TGTGCCAGCGAGACTAGACGGAACAATGAGCAGTTCTTC. Protein sequence: CASETRRNNEQFF.

This clonotype was found many times. The chain joins TRBV18 to TRBJ2-1; 11 nucleotides align to TRBD2. The V segment lost 1 base and the J segment 9 bases; nucleotides outside the gene matches: 5. Germline V gene sequence: CDR1 KGHSH, CDR2 LQKENI. This CDR3 contains 15 residues. CDR3 nucleotides: TGTGCCAGCTCACCACTAGCGGGAGGGCAGGGTGAGCAGTTCTTC. Translating it yields CASSPLAGGQGEQFF.